The 11 T cell receptor beta chains reported below all come from one sample, sequenced in a study of shared clonotypes between healthy human individuals. TCRdb's table, derived via immunoSEQ multiplex PCR, lists solely in-frame clones and lacks some. This sample has roughly 2,300,000 clones; 85% to 95% occur once, and the top ten carry more than 0.35%. Specimen: naive CD4+ T cells from PBMCs. This sample's subset: CD45RA+ positively selected. The receptors come from a man between 18 and 35 years old in good health. Some clones in this sample may be carry-over from other donors' samples.

Concerning this clone: The sample contains more than one DNA sequence encoding this CDR3. The CDR3 sequence: CAWSRQQNTEAFF. CDR3 nucleotides: TGTGCCTGGAGTAGACAGCAGAACACTGAAGCTTTCTTT. J is TRBJ1-1 and V is TRBV30, with a weak D call TRBD1 (5 bases). The CDR3 is 13 amino acids. Germline V gene data show CDR1 as GTSNPN and CDR2 as SVGIG (reference sequence). The V end was cut by 2 bases, the J end by 1 base, with 8 bases between.

The chain recombines TRBV5-1 with TRBJ2-2; TRBD1 agrees at 7 bases. V trimming: 0 bases; J trimming: 5 bases; junction bases outside the gene matches: 13. The CDR3 is 18 amino acids. Germline CDR1 is SGHRS and CDR2 is YFSETQ. CDR3 nucleotides: TGCGCCAGCAGCTTGGCACCCGGGACAGTCTCGTCGACCGGGGAGCTGTTTTTT. Protein product: CASSLAPGTVSSTGELFF.

The chain recombines TRBV30 with TRBJ2-7, with 7 bases matching TRBD1. The germline CDR1 and CDR2 sequences are GTSNPN and SVGIG (reference sequence). Trimming at V came to 0 bases and at J to 7 bases, leaving 6 bases not matched to a gene. The CDR3 loop spans 13 amino acids. CDR3 sequence reads: CAWSVYRGSEQYF. The CDR3 nucleotides read TGTGCCTGGAGTGTATACAGGGGCAGTGAGCAGTACTTC.

This sequence joins TRBV5-5 and TRBJ2-5; TRBD1 is a possible D gene (7 bases). CDR3 size: 16 residues. Germline CDR1 and CDR2: SGHKS and YYEKEE (reference sequence). The ends were cut back, 5 bases at V and 4 bases at J, with 21 bases in the middle. The CDR3 spells CASRSQGGRGGETQYF. CDR3 DNA: TGTGCCAGCAGAAGCCAGGGGGGCCGGGGCGGAGAGACCCAGTACTTC.

The chain's CDR3 is CASSQFSLGQHSYEQYF. For the CDR3, the DNA is TGCGCCAGCAGCCAATTCTCTCTAGGACAGCACTCCTACGAGCAGTACTTC. V usage is TRBV4-1 and J usage is TRBJ2-7; weak D call: TRBD1 (6 bases). The CDR3 has 17 amino acids. The germline V gene encodes CDR1 MGHRA and CDR2 YSYEKL. V was trimmed by 2 bases and J by 0 bases, leaving 17 bases between them.

This clone showed up just once. V is TRBV10-3 and J is TRBJ2-5, with a weak D call TRBD2 (5 bases). The germline CDR1 and CDR2 sequences are ENHRY and SYGVKD. The CDR3 length is 14 residues. The germline V and J ends were trimmed by 1 base and 4 bases, with 10 bases remaining between them. CDR3 in amino acids: CAISEFLARETQYF. Here the CDR3 DNA reads TGTGCCATCAGTGAGTTCCTAGCCCGAGAGACCCAGTACTTC.

This clone was seen just once. The rearrangement links TRBV7-3 to TRBJ1-3; D ambiguous. Per germline, CDR1 SGHTA and CDR2 FQGTGA. The CDR3 length is 15 residues. The ends were cut back, 6 bases at V and 0 bases at J, with 12 bases in the middle. The CDR3 coding sequence is TGTGCCAGCAGTCGGGGTGAGGCCTCTGGAAACACCATATATTTT. Amino acid sequence: CASSRGEASGNTIYF.

V is TRBV10-3 and J is TRBJ2-3, with 8 positions matching TRBD2. J was trimmed by 5 bases and V by 5 bases; bases with no gene match: 6. Germline values: CDR1 ENHRY, CDR2 SYGVKD. The CDR3 has 14 residues. The CDR3 loop is CAISPGTRGDTQYF. The CDR3, as DNA: TGTGCCATCAGTCCCGGGACTAGGGGAGATACGCAGTATTTT.

The V call is TRBV6-5, the J call TRBJ1-2; D ambiguous. Germline V gene data show CDR1 as MNHEY and CDR2 as SVGAGI. Trimming removed 2 bases from V and 8 bases from J, with 18 bases in between. The CDR3 spans 15 residues. CDR3 region: CASSYRMDPNGGYTF. The CDR3 bases are TGTGCCAGCAGTTACCGAATGGACCCAAATGGGGGCTACACCTTC.

The chain has TRBV21-1 and TRBJ1-2. TRBV21-1 is assigned pseudogene status. The CDR3 spans 18 residues. CDR3 loop: CASSTVGTPGGANYGYTF. The CDR3 bases are TGTGCCAGCAGCACCGTGGGGACACCCGGGGGAGCTAACTATGGCTACACCTTC.

In this sample, this clone turned up a few times. The V and J genes are TRBV27 and TRBJ1-2, with 9 bases aligning to TRBD1. Germline loops: CDR1 MNHEY, CDR2 SMNVEV (reference sequence). The CDR3 totals 17 residues. J lost 1 base, V lost 7 bases, and 13 bases had no gene match. As DNA, the CDR3 is TGTGCCAGCACCTTAAGGGGACAGGGAAACATTAACTATGGCTACACCTTC. Amino acids: CASTLRGQGNINYGYTF.